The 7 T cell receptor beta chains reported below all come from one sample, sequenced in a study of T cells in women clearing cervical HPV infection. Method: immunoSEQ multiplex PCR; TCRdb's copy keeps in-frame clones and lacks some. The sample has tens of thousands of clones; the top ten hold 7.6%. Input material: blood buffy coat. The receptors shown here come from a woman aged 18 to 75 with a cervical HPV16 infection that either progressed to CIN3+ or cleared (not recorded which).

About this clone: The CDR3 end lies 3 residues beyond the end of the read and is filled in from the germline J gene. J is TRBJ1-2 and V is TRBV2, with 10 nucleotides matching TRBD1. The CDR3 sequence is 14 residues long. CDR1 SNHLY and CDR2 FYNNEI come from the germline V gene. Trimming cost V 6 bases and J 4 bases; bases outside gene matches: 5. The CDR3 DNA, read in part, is TGTGCCAGCAGACCCTGGACAGGGGGCTATGGC. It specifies CASRPWTGGYG. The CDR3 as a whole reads CASRPWTGGYGYTF.

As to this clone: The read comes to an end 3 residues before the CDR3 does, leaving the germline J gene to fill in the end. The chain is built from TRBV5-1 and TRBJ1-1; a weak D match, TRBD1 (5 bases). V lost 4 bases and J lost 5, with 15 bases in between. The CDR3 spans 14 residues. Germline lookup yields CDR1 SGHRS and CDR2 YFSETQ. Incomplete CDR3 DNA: TGCGCCAGCAGCCCAGAGGGGCGAGGAACTGAA. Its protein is CASSPEGRGTE. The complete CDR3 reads CASSPEGRGTEAFF.

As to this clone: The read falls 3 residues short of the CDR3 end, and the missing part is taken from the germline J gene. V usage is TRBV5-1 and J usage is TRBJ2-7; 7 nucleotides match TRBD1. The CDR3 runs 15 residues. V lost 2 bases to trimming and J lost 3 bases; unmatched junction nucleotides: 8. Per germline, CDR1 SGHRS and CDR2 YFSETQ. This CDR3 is CASSFRDSPNYEQYF. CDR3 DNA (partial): TGCGCCAGCAGCTTTCGGGACAGTCCAAACTACGAG. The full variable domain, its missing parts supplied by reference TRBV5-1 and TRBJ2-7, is KAGVTQTPRYLIKTRGQQVTLSCSPISGHRSVSWYQQTPGQGLQFLFEYFSETQRNKGNFPGRFSGRQFSNSRSEMNVSTLELGDSALYLCASSFRDSPNYEQYFGPGTRLTVT.

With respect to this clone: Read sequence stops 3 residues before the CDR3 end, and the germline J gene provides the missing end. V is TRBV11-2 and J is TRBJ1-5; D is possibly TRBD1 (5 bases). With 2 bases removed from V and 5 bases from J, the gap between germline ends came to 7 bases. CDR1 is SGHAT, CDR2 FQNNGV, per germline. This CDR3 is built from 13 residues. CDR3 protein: CASSLQGHQPQHF. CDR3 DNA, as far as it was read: TGTGCCAGCAGCTTACAGGGCCATCAGCCC. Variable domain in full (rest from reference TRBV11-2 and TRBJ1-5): EAGVAQSPRYKIIEKRQSVAFWCNPISGHATLYWYQQILGQGPKLLIQFQNNGVVDDSQLPKDRFSAERLKGVDSTLKIQPAKLEDSAVYLCASSLQGHQPQHFGDGTRLSIL.

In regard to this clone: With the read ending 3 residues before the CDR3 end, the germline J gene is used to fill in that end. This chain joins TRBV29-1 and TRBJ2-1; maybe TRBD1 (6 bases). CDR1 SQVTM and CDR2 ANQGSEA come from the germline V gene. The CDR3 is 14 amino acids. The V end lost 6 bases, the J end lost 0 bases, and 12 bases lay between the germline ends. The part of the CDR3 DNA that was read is TGCAGCGTCGACAGGCCGAGCTCCTACAATGAG. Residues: CSVDRPSSYNE. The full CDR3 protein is CSVDRPSSYNEQFF.

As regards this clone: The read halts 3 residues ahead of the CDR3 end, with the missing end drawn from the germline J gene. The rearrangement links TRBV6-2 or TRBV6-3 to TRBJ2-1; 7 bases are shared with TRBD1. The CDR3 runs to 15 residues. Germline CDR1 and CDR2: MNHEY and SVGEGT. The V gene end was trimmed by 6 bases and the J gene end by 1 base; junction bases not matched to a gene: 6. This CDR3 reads CASSSRQGSYNEQFF. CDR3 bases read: TGTGCCAGCAGCTCAAGACAGGGTTCCTACAATGAG.

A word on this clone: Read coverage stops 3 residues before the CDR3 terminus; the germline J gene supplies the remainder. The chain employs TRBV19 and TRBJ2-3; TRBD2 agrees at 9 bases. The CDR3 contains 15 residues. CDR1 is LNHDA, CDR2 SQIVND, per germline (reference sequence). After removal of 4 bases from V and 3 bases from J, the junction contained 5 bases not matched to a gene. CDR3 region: CASSRVAGVTDTQYF. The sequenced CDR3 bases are TGTGCCAGTAGTAGGGTAGCGGGAGTTACAGATACG.